The clone carrying this TCR beta chain has a handful of counts. Its target is unknown. A multiplex PCR was run with 60 Vbeta primers and 13 Jbeta primers. Per the authors' pipeline: There were about 80 million unique TCR beta chains by a later count, and about 11 million of them were shared. Clones were sequenced by immunoSEQ multiplex PCR, and TCRdb holds only the in-frame ones, with some missing. From that table come the V and J calls and clone size; the DNA was used to work out D and trimming. The sample lists about 200,000 clones, 60% to 80% occurring once. Donors were nominally healthy when sampled, though unrecorded immune exposures were likely. This sample was taken from a study of cytomegalovirus exposure and HLA in healthy donors. Background on the study: From donors who were HLA-typed, an early data release held about 85 million unique TCRs. Study outcomes and limitations: CMV serostatus alone was available as immune exposure information.

Germline assignment: CDR1 SGHRS and CDR2 YFSETQ. The CDR3 is made up of 19 amino acids. Deletions cut 0 bases from V and 0 bases from J, with 19 bases between. The chain couples TRBV5-1 to TRBJ2-1; possibly TRBD2 for D (5 bases). The sequenced sample was PBMCs. The TCR sequence derives from a man aged 18 to 29 in good health and CMV-seronegative. CDR3 DNA sequence: TGCGCCAGCAGCTTGGCCTCTGGGTTAGCGCAGAGCTCCTACAATGAGCAGTTCTTC. As protein: CASSLASGLAQSSYNEQFF. The full variable domain, with the rest looked up from reference TRBV5-1 and TRBJ2-1, is KAGVTQTPRYLIKTRGQQVTLSCSPISGHRSVSWYQQTPGQGLQFLFEYFSETQRNKGNFPGRFSGRQFSNSRSEMNVSTLELGDSALYLCASSLASGLAQSSYNEQFFGPGTRLTVL.